One and the same sample provided the 16 T cell receptor delta chains below, sequenced in a study of gamma-delta T cells after stem cell transplantation. TCRdb fed the RT-PCR reads into CATT to redo clone calling. Among over a thousand delta-chain clones listed, about 8.7% were seen once. The specimen was gamma-delta T cells. Receptor source: a human donor. It is not recorded whose cells these are; they may come from a transplant donor.

A note on this clone: A read error is possible here, since a much larger clone lies one base away. Other DNA sequences in this sample translate to the same CDR3. V is TRDV2 and J is TRDJ2, with 12 positions matching TRDD3. The CDR3 is made up of 15 amino acids. The V gene's germline CDR1 is GEAIGNYY and CDR2 EKD. J lost 5 bases, V lost 3 bases, and 3 bases had no gene match. The CDR3 loop is CACDVLGDTTAQLFF. CDR3 DNA sequence: TGTGCCTGTGACGTACTGGGGGATACAACAGCACAACTCTTCTTT.

Comments on this clone: One base away lies a much larger clone, so this may be a sequencing read error. This chain links TRDV2 with TRDJ1; D is possibly TRDD3 (5 bases). The CDR3 runs to 15 residues. V was shortened by 1 base and J by 5 bases, with 16 bases between the two germline ends. Germline CDR1 reads GEAIGNYY; CDR2 reads EKD. The CDR3 here is CACDTLAVGPDKLIF. The CDR3 region has the DNA TGTGCCTGTGACACGCTAGCGGTGGGGCCTGATAAACTCATCTTT.

This clone is medium-sized (0.01 to 0.1%). The chain recombines TRDV2 with TRDJ1; D is uncertain. The CDR3 contains 17 residues. Trimming shortened V by 1 base and J by 0 bases, and 17 bases separated the two germline ends. The germline CDR1 and CDR2 sequences are GEAIGNYY and EKD. This chain's CDR3 is CACDTVGADKNTDKLIF. In nucleotides, the CDR3 is TGTGCCTGTGACACAGTAGGGGCTGATAAGAACACCGATAAACTCATCTTT.

A remark on this clone: This clone may be a read error of a much larger clone one base away. V usage is TRDV2 and J usage is TRDJ1; TRDD3 matches at 7 bases. V was pared by 3 bases and J by 4 bases, with 16 bases of the junction left unmatched. This CDR3 has 17 amino acids. Germline CDR1 and CDR2: GEAIGNYY and EKD. The CDR3 loop is CACDHIRNGDRDDKLIF. CDR3 DNA: TGTGCCTGTGACCACATCAGAAATGGGGATAGGGACGATAAACTCATCTTT.

This clone counts as medium-sized. The rearrangement links TRDV2 to TRDJ1; tentatively, D is TRDD3 (5 bases). Germline CDR1 reads GEAIGNYY; CDR2 reads EKD. This CDR3 contains 14 residues. The ends were cut back, 0 bases at V and 4 bases at J, with 11 bases in the middle. The CDR3 DNA reads TGTGCCTGTGACACCGTTGGGGACCGCGATAAACTCATCTTT. This gives the protein CACDTVGDRDKLIF.

By its share, this clone is medium-sized. The V call is TRDV2, the J call TRDJ3, with 10 bases that match TRDD3. V lost 0 bases to trimming and J lost 0 bases; unmatched junction nucleotides: 4. The CDR3 has 19 amino acids. Germline CDR1 GEAIGNYY, CDR2 EKD. CDR3 nucleotide sequence: TGTGCCTGTGACACCGGGGGATACGTCAGCTCCTGGGACACCCGACAGATGTTTTTC. Encoded protein: CACDTGGYVSSWDTRQMFF.

This clone qualifies as large. Within the sample, other DNA sequences also encode this same CDR3. The rearrangement links TRDV2 to TRDJ1; TRDD3 agrees at 9 bases. The CDR3 is 18 amino acids. Losses at the gene ends were 3 bases for V and 8 bases for J; bases not matched to a gene: 21. Germline V gene sequence: CDR1 GEAIGNYY, CDR2 EKD. The DNA for the CDR3 is TGTGCCTGTGACGCCATTGTAGGGGATACGGCAGGGTTGAAAAAACTCATCTTT. Its protein is CACDAIVGDTAGLKKLIF.

This clone was counted only a few times. This could be a read error, since a much larger clone is one nucleotide away. V is TRDV2 and J is TRDJ1; no definite D call. The germline gives CDR1 GEAIGNYY, CDR2 EKD. CDR3 length: 15 residues. DNA for the CDR3: TGTGCCCGTGACACCATTGAGGGCAAACCTGATAAACTCATCTTT. As protein: CARDTIEGKPDKLIF.

By its share, this clone is medium-sized. This chain uses TRDV2 with TRDJ1; the match to TRDD3 covers 7 bases. CDR3 length: 15 residues. Germline V CDR1 and CDR2: GEAIGNYY, EKD. The J segment lost 8 bases and the V segment lost 1 base, leaving 12 bases of the junction unmatched. CDR3 loop: CACDTLGGENLKLIF. Written as DNA, the CDR3 is TGTGCCTGTGACACGCTGGGGGGAGAGAACTTGAAACTCATCTTT.

In its sample, this clone ranks as large. At the DNA level, this CDR3 is encoded by other sequences in the same sample as well. The chain's CDR3 is CACDRLTGGYASSELIF. In DNA form, the CDR3 reads TGTGCCTGTGACCGACTCACTGGGGGATACGCATCGAGCGAACTCATCTTT. This chain uses TRDV2 with TRDJ1; TRDD3 matches at 13 bases. The germline CDR1 and CDR2 sequences are GEAIGNYY and EKD. The CDR3 is made up of 17 amino acids. V was clipped by 3 bases and J by 9 bases; unmatched bases: 15.

The sample holds a few counts of this clone. Compared with germline, one end of the junction differs, possibly owing to a read error. The chain uses TRDV2 and TRDJ3; 9 bases are shared with TRDD3. The germline gives CDR1 GEAIGNYY, CDR2 EKD. The CDR3 runs to 18 residues. The CDR3, as DNA: TGTGCCTGTGGCATACTGGGGGACGGCTCCTGGGACACCCGACAGGTGTTTTTC. It yields the protein CACGILGDGSWDTRQVFF.

This clone is labeled medium-sized (0.01 to 0.1%). This chain connects TRDV2 to TRDJ1, with 10 bases identical to TRDD3. The CDR3 spans 16 residues. The germline V gene has CDR1 GEAIGNYY and CDR2 EKD. Trimming at V came to 0 bases and at J to 1 base, leaving 4 bases not matched to a gene. CDR3: CACDTLGDISTDKLIF. CDR3 bases: TGTGCCTGTGACACCCTGGGGGATATCTCCACCGATAAACTCATCTTT.

Judged by abundance, this clone is large (0.1 to 1%). The sample contains more than one DNA sequence encoding this CDR3. This chain links TRDV2 with TRDJ1; possibly TRDD3 for D (6 bases). This CDR3 is built from 18 residues. Trimming removed 3 bases at V and 0 bases at J, with 22 bases between. Germline V CDR1 and CDR2: GEAIGNYY, EKD. The CDR3 DNA follows: TGTGCCTGTGACCTACTCAACGGGGGACCCGAGTACACCGATAAACTCATCTTT. This encodes CACDLLNGGPEYTDKLIF.

About this clone: A far larger clone is a single base away, which makes a read error likely. The CDR3 DNA is TGTGCCTGTGACACCCTGTCTGGGGGATACCTCGCCGATAAACTCATCTTT. The encoded protein is CACDTLSGGYLADKLIF. The chain employs TRDV2 and TRDJ1; 11 bases map to TRDD3. Germline values: CDR1 GEAIGNYY, CDR2 EKD. The trim removed 0 bases at V and 3 bases at J, leaving 8 bases unmatched. The CDR3 is 17 amino acids.

Note on this clone: Mismatch with germline at one junction end may stem from a read error. This chain uses TRDV2 with TRDJ1; TRDD3 might be the D (6 bases). CDR1 is GEAIGNYY, CDR2 EKD, per germline. The CDR3 contains 22 residues. CDR3 DNA sequence: TGTGCCTCTGACGGTCTACTTCTACCGGGGGAGCCTACCCCGACGGAGACCGATAAACTCATCTTT. Amino acids: CASDGLLLPGEPTPTETDKLIF.

About this clone itself: A much larger clone lies a single base off, so this may be a read error. The rearrangement uses TRDV2 and TRDJ1, with 13 bases fitting TRDD3. CDR3 size: 18 residues. The V gene's germline CDR1 is GEAIGNYY and CDR2 EKD. The CDR3 coding sequence is TGTGCCTGTGACACCGTAACTACTGGGGGATACGGAACCGATAATCTCATCTTT. Protein product: CACDTVTTGGYGTDNLIF.